Listed below are T cell receptor beta chains from one sample, sequenced in a study of shared clonotypes between healthy human individuals. Only in-frame clones appear in the TCRdb table, and some are missing; sequencing was by immunoSEQ multiplex PCR. The data hold about 2.1 million clones, with 93% observed a single time. The sequencing sample was made of naive CD8+ T cells from PBMCs. These receptors all stem from a man between 18 and 35 years old in good health. Some clones in this sample may be carry-over from other donors' samples. Both conserved end residues are part of each CDR3. A D gene is named only where the DNA matches it firmly. A row's size may be missing; if present it is once, few, many or a size class.

D	V	J	size	DNA	CDR3
NA	TRBV29-1	TRBJ1-5	NA	TGCAGCGTGACAGAGGGGGGCAATCAGCCCCAGCATTTT	CSVTEGGNQPQHF
TRBD1	TRBV28	TRBJ1-5	NA	TGTGCCAGCAGTTCAATGGACAGGGGACGGGAGCCCCAGCATTTT	CASSSMDRGREPQHF
NA	TRBV11-2	TRBJ2-7	NA	TGTGCCAGCAGCTTCCTGTGGGGGGCTCTCCTCTTGGACGAGCAGTACTTC	CASSFLWGALLLDEQYF
NA	TRBV4-2	TRBJ2-7	NA	TGTGCCAGCAGCTCACAAATTTCAGGAATATACGAGCAGTACTTC	CASSSQISGIYEQYF
NA	TRBV6-5	TRBJ2-1	NA	TGTGCCAGCAGTTACGGACACCACGATGAGCAGTTCTTC	CASSYGHHDEQFF
NA	TRBV5-8	TRBJ2-5	NA	TGTGCCAGCGGGGCCGGGACAAAGCCACAAGAGACCCAGTACTTC	CASGAGTKPQETQYF
TRBD2	TRBV2	TRBJ2-5	NA	TGTGCCAGCAGTGATACTAGCGGGAGTCAGGAGACCCAGTACTTC	CASSDTSGSQETQYF
NA	TRBV16	TRBJ2-1	NA	TGTGCCAGCAGCCAAGGACTCACGAGCTCCTACAATGAGCAGTTCTTC	CASSQGLTSSYNEQFF
NA	TRBV19	TRBJ2-7	NA	TGTGCCAGCAGCTCAAGGGAAAGCTCCTACGAGCAGTACTTC	CASSSRESSYEQYF
NA	TRBV6-6	TRBJ1-5	NA	TGTGCCAGCACTCCCGGTAGACAGGAGGGGAGGAAGCCCCAGCATTTT	CASTPGRQEGRKPQHF
NA	TRBV6-5	TRBJ2-7	NA	TGTGCCAGCAGTTACCCAGGGATCTCCTACGAGCAGTACTTC	CASSYPGISYEQYF
NA	TRBV7-9	TRBJ2-7	NA	TGTGCCAGCAGCTTATCAGGGTCCCTCTACGAGCAGTACTTC	CASSLSGSLYEQYF
TRBD2	TRBV27	TRBJ2-7	NA	TGTGCCAGCAGTCCCTCTAGCGGGGGGACCTCCTACGAGCAGTACTTC	CASSPSSGGTSYEQYF
NA	TRBV5-1	TRBJ2-1	NA	TGCGCCAGCAGCTTGACGGGCGCCGATGAGCAGTTCTTC	CASSLTGADEQFF
NA	TRBV27	TRBJ2-7	NA	TGTGCCAGCAGTGGTAATCTCAGGGGAGGTGAGCAGTACTTC	CASSGNLRGGEQYF
NA	TRBV5-6	TRBJ2-3	NA	TGTGCCAGCAGCGTGTTTAGCGGCCCTAGCACAGATACGCAGTATTTT	CASSVFSGPSTDTQYF
NA	TRBV10-2	TRBJ2-1	NA	TGCGCCAGCAGTGATTTGTCCTACAATGAGCAGTTCTTC	CASSDLSYNEQFF
TRBD2	TRBV7-8	TRBJ2-5	NA	TGTGCCAGCAGCTTAAAAGGGACTAGCGCCCTCCTATACCAAGAGACCCAGTACTTC	CASSLKGTSALLYQETQYF
TRBD2	TRBV5-4	TRBJ2-1	NA	TGTGCCAGCAGCTCGGGGGAGGGTTACTCCTACAATGAGCAGTTCTTC	CASSSGEGYSYNEQFF
NA	TRBV5-1	TRBJ1-1	NA	TGCGCCAGCAGCTTCAACCTCCAAGGTAACACTGAAGCTTTCTTT	CASSFNLQGNTEAFF
NA	TRBV23-1	TRBJ2-6	NA	TGCGCCAGCAGTTTAACCCATACGCAACAAAGTCGGGCCAACGTCCTGACTTTC	CASSLTHTQQSRANVLTF
NA	TRBV7-2	TRBJ2-7	NA	TGTGCCAGCAGCTTAGCACAACTGGGGGCTCACGGGCAGTACTTC	CASSLAQLGAHGQYF
TRBD2	TRBV5-1	TRBJ2-7	NA	TGCGCCAGCAGCTCACCTACTAGCGGGGGGTCGAACTACGAGCAGTACTTC	CASSSPTSGGSNYEQYF
NA	TRBV6-5	TRBJ2-5	NA	TGTGCCAGCAGTTACTCGACAGGTGGGGAGACCCAGTACTTC	CASSYSTGGETQYF
NA	TRBV28	TRBJ1-5	few	TGTGCCAGCAGCTCACCGGGGGAGCCGCCCCAGCATTTT	CASSSPGEPPQHF
NA	TRBV7-9	TRBJ1-1	NA	TGTGCCAGCAGCCGTCCGGGGGTGAACACTGAAGCTTTCTTT	CASSRPGVNTEAFF
NA	TRBV28	TRBJ1-1	NA	TGTGCCAGCCGACAGAACGGGCCCTTGGGGACTGAAGCTTTCTTT	CASRQNGPLGTEAFF
NA	TRBV19	TRBJ2-5	NA	TGTGCCAGTAGTATCTGGCCTCAAGAGACCCAGTACTTC	CASSIWPQETQYF
NA	TRBV7-8	TRBJ2-3	NA	TGTGCCAGCAGCTCCACCAAAGAGACACAAGGGGAGTATTACACAGATACGCAGTATTTT	CASSSTKETQGEYYTDTQYF
TRBD1	TRBV5-4	TRBJ2-7	NA	TGTGCCAGCAGCCCCAAAGGTGGGACAGAACGCACACTGTACGAGCAGTACTTC	CASSPKGGTERTLYEQYF
NA	TRBV5-4	TRBJ2-1	NA	TGTGCCAGCAGTGCGCCGGGGGCTCCTGAGCAGTTCTTC	CASSAPGAPEQFF
TRBD1	TRBV5-6	TRBJ2-7	NA	TGTGCCAGCAGCTTGGAGGGACAGGGCTACGAGCAGTACTTC	CASSLEGQGYEQYF
NA	TRBV6-5	TRBJ2-3	NA	TGTGCCAGCAGTTACTCCTGGCAGGGGAGAACAGATACGCAGTATTTT	CASSYSWQGRTDTQYF
NA	TRBV7-9	TRBJ2-7	NA	TGTGCCAGCAGCTCCGCAGGTAACGAGCAGTACTTC	CASSSAGNEQYF
NA	TRBV5-4	TRBJ1-1	NA	TGTGCCAGCAGCTGGGATATAGGGAGCATGAACACTGAAGCTTTCTTT	CASSWDIGSMNTEAFF